Here is one T cell receptor (beta chain) with its context. This entry belongs to a study of cytomegalovirus exposure and HLA in healthy donors. V dropped 2 bases and J dropped 4 bases, with 12 bases sitting between them. The germline V gene has CDR1 MNHEY and CDR2 SMNVEV (reference sequence). This CDR3 region has 14 residues. The primer mix had 60 Vbeta and 13 Jbeta primers. The repertoire was sequenced with immunoSEQ multiplex PCR; TCRdb's copy has only in-frame clones and lacks some. The data hold over 150,000 clones, with roughly four fifths observed a single time. The sample consisted of PBMCs. The TCR comes from a male donor in good health and CMV-seronegative. This chain joins TRBV27 and TRBJ2-7; TRBD2 is a possible D gene (6 bases). CDR3: CASSLGGRKYEQYF. The CDR3 coding sequence is TGTGCCAGCAGTTTAGGGGGGAGGAAATACGAGCAGTACTTC.